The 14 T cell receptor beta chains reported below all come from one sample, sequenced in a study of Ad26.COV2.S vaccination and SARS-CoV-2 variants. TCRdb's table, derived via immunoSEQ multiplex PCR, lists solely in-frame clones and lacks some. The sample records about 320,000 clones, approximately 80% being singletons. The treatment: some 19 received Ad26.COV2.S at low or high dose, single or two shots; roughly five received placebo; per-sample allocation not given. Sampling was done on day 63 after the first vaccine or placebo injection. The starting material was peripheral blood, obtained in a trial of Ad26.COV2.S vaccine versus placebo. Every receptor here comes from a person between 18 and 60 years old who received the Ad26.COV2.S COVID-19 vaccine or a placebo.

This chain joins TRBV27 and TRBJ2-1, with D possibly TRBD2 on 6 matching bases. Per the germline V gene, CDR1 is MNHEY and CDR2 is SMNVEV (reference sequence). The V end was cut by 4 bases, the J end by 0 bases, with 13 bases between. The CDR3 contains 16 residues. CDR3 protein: CASSSFSGSSYNEQFF. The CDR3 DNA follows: TGTGCCAGCAGTTCCTTTAGCGGCAGCTCCTACAATGAGCAGTTCTTC.

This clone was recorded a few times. The CDR3 spells CASSLGGTETQYF. Written as DNA, the CDR3 is TGTGCCAGCAGCTTGGGGGGTACGGAGACCCAGTACTTC. V is TRBV7-9 and J is TRBJ2-5, with D possibly being TRBD2 (6 bases). The germline V gene has CDR1 SEHNR and CDR2 FQNEAQ (reference sequence). V lost 3 bases and J 5 bases, leaving 10 bases between the germline ends. The CDR3 contains 13 residues.

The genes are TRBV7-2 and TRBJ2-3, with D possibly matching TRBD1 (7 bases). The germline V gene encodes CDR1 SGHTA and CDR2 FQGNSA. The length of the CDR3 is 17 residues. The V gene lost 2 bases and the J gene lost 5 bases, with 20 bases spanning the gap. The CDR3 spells CASSLWGGGGDLDTQYF. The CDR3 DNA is TGTGCCAGCAGCTTATGGGGAGGAGGGGGCGATTTAGATACGCAGTATTTT.

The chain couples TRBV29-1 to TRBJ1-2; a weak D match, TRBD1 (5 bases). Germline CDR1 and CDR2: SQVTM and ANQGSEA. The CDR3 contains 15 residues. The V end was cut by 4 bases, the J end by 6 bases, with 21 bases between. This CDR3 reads CSVGAPNDRGNGYTF. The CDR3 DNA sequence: TGCAGCGTTGGAGCCCCAAACGACAGAGGGAATGGCTACACCTTC.

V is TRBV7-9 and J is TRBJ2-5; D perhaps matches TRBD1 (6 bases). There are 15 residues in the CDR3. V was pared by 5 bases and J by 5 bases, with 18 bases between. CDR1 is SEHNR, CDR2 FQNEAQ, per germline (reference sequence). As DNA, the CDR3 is TGTGCCAGCAGCCAACCAACGGGGCAGGGGGAGACCCAGTACTTC. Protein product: CASSQPTGQGETQYF.

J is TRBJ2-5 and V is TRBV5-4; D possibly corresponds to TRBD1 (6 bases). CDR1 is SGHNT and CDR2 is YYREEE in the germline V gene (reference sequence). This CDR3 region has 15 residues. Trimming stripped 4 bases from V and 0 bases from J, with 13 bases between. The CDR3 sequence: CASSPKQGYQETQYF. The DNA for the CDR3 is TGTGCCAGCAGCCCAAAACAGGGCTACCAAGAGACCCAGTACTTC.

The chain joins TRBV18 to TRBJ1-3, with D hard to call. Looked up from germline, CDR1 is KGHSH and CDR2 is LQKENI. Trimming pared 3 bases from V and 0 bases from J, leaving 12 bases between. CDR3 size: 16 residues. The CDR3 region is CASSPVTERSGNTIYF. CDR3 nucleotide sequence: TGTGCCAGCTCACCCGTAACGGAACGCTCTGGAAACACCATATATTTT.

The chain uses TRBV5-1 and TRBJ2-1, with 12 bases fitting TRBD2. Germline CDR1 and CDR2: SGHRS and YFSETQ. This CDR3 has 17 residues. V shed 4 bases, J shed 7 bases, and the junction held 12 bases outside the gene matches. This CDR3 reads CASSPAILAGGWNEQFF. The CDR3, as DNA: TGCGCCAGCAGCCCGGCCATACTAGCGGGGGGTTGGAATGAGCAGTTCTTC.

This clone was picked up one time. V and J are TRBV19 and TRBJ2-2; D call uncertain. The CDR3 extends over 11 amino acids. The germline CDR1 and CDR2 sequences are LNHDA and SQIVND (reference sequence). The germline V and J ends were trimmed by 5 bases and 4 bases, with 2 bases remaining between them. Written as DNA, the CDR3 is TGTGCCAGTAGTGTCACCGGGGAGCTGTTTTTT. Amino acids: CASSVTGELFF.

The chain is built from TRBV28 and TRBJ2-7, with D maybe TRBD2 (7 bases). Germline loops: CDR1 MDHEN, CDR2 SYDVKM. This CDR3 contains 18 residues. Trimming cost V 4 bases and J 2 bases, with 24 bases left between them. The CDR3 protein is CASSSGDYPRPLTYEQYF. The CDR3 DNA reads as TGTGCCAGCAGTTCAGGGGACTACCCCCGCCCTTTGACCTACGAGCAGTACTTC.

DNA of the CDR3: TGCAGCGCAGGGTTCGATAATTACGAGCAGTACTTC. Its translation is CSAGFDNYEQYF. The V call is TRBV29-1, the J call TRBJ2-7, with D possibly being TRBD1 (5 bases). The V end lost 7 bases, the J end lost 4 bases, and 14 bases lay between the germline ends. The CDR3 spans 12 residues. CDR1 SQVTM and CDR2 ANQGSEA come from the germline V gene.

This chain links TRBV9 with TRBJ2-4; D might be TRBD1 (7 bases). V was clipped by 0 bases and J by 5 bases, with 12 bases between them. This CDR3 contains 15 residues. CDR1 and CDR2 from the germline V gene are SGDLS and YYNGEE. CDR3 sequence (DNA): TGTGCCAGCAGCGTAGCGGACAGGAGGGAAAACATTCAGTACTTC. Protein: CASSVADRRENIQYF.

CDR3 in DNA: TGTGCCATCAGTGAGCAGGGGCTGGACACTGAAGCTTTCTTT. It encodes CAISEQGLDTEAFF. The genes are TRBV10-3 and TRBJ1-1, with D possibly TRBD1 on 6 matching bases. The CDR3 contains 14 residues. Trimming shortened V by 2 bases and J by 3 bases, and 10 bases separated the two germline ends. Germline CDR1 and CDR2: ENHRY and SYGVKD.

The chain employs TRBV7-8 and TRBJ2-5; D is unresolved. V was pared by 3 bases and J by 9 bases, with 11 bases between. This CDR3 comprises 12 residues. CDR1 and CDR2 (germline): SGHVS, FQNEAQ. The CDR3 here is CASSFTTAAQYF. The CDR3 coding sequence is TGTGCCAGCAGCTTTACGACGGCGGCCCAGTACTTC.